Shown below are 29 T cell receptor beta chains from a single sample sequenced in a study of T cell responses to AZD1222 COVID-19 vaccine. The repertoire was sequenced with immunoSEQ multiplex PCR; TCRdb's copy has only in-frame clones and lacks some. The data show roughly 120,000 clones, with almost 95% seen just once and roughly 1.5% held by the top ten. The sequenced sample was peripheral blood, obtained 28 days after the second AZD1222 dose. Receptors originate from an adult who received the AZD1222 COVID-19 vaccine.

This chain links TRBV28 with TRBJ1-1; 12 bases fit TRBD1. Germline trimming cut 5 bases from V and 11 bases from J; bases unmatched to any gene: 6. The CDR3 extends over 13 amino acids. The V gene's germline CDR1 is MDHEN and CDR2 SYDVKM. This CDR3 reads CASSGTGGREAFF. CDR3 coding DNA: TGTGCCAGCAGTGGGACAGGGGGCAGAGAGGCTTTCTTT.

The chain couples TRBV9 to TRBJ2-5, with 8 bases matching TRBD2. J lost 1 base, V lost 3 bases, and 8 bases had no gene match. This CDR3 spans 16 amino acids. Germline assignment: CDR1 SGDLS and CDR2 YYNGEE. CDR3 sequence reads: CASSGELGLAQETQYF. The CDR3 nucleotides are TGTGCCAGCAGCGGTGAACTAGGACTAGCCCAAGAGACCCAGTACTTC.

The rearrangement joins TRBV27 to TRBJ1-3; D is ambiguous. V was cut by 7 bases and J by 0 bases, with 13 bases left in between. The CDR3 runs 15 residues. Per germline, CDR1 MNHEY and CDR2 SMNVEV (reference sequence). The CDR3 coding sequence is TGTGCCAGCAAAGCCGTGGGCCTCTCTGGAAACACCATATATTTT. Protein sequence: CASKAVGLSGNTIYF.

The chain links TRBV7-3 to TRBJ1-2; no definite D call. The length of the CDR3 is 15 residues. Germline V gene sequence: CDR1 SGHTA, CDR2 FQGTGA. V lost 5 bases to trimming and J lost 8 bases, with 21 bases between them. The CDR3 DNA follows: TGTGCCAGCAGCGGCACCCGGGAGGATGCGGGGGGCTACACCTTC. This codes for CASSGTREDAGGYTF.

The V gene is TRBV2, the J gene TRBJ2-3; 8 bases are shared with TRBD2. CDR3 size: 20 residues. Germline trimming cut 0 bases from V and 1 base from J; bases unmatched to any gene: 15. CDR1 and CDR2 from the germline V gene are SNHLY and FYNNEI. CDR3 nucleotides: TGTGCCAGCAGTGAAGCGGACCGGGGATTCGGGAGGGCCGGCACAGATACGCAGTATTTT. This sequence encodes CASSEADRGFGRAGTDTQYF.

The chain combines TRBV5-6 with TRBJ1-6, with no clear D. The germline V and J ends were trimmed by 4 bases and 2 bases, with 16 bases remaining between them. This CDR3 has 17 residues. Germline loops: CDR1 SGHDT, CDR2 YYEEEE. Written as DNA, the CDR3 is TGTGCCAGCAGCGACGAAAGTCTAGGACCCTATAATTCACCCCTCCACTTT. This encodes CASSDESLGPYNSPLHF.

This rearrangement joins TRBV7-9 to TRBJ2-3; 12 bases map to TRBD2. This CDR3 has 19 residues. Germline V gene data show CDR1 as SEHNR and CDR2 as FQNEAQ (reference sequence). V shed 0 bases, J shed 4 bases, and the junction held 11 bases outside the gene matches. The CDR3 region has the DNA TGTGCCAGCAGCTTAGCCCGTGCTAGCGGGAGGGAATTGGCAGATACGCAGTATTTT. It is translated as CASSLARASGRELADTQYF. Variable domain in full (rest from reference TRBV7-9 and TRBJ2-3): DTGVSQNPRHKITKRGQNVTFRCDPISEHNRLYWYRQTLGQGPEFLTYFQNEAQLEKSRLLSDRFSAERPKGSFSTLEIQRTEQGDSAMYLCASSLARASGRELADTQYFGPGTRLTVL.

V usage is TRBV6-5 and J usage is TRBJ1-3; no reliable D call. The CDR3 spans 14 residues. The germline CDR1 and CDR2 sequences are MNHEY and SVGAGI. V was pared by 0 bases and J by 3 bases, with 6 bases between. CDR3 bases: TGTGCCAGCAGTTACTCGTTTAGTGGAAACACCATATATTTT. Amino acids: CASSYSFSGNTIYF.

CDR3 DNA: TGTGCCAGCAGCTTGGGCCAGGGACGTGACTATGGCTACACCTTC. Its translation is CASSLGQGRDYGYTF. The rearrangement joins TRBV7-9 to TRBJ1-2, with D maybe TRBD1 (5 bases). Germline V gene lookup returns CDR1 SEHNR and CDR2 FQNEAQ (reference sequence). The CDR3 totals 15 residues. V dropped 3 bases and J dropped 3 bases, with 14 bases sitting between them. Variable domain in full (rest from reference TRBV7-9 and TRBJ1-2): DTGVSQNPRHKITKRGQNVTFRCDPISEHNRLYWYRQTLGQGPEFLTYFQNEAQLEKSRLLSDRFSAERPKGSFSTLEIQRTEQGDSAMYLCASSLGQGRDYGYTFGSGTRLTVV.

This chain uses TRBV14 with TRBJ1-3; 7 nucleotides agree with TRBD1. There are 15 residues in the CDR3. V lost 3 bases to trimming and J lost 8 bases; unmatched junction nucleotides: 10. Germline V CDR1 and CDR2: SGHDN, FVKESK. The CDR3 here is CASSQAGTAGDTIYF. In DNA, the CDR3 is TGTGCCAGCAGCCAGGCCGGGACAGCGGGGGACACCATATATTTT.

The chain employs TRBV7-2 and TRBJ2-2; D possibly corresponds to TRBD2 (5 bases). Germline V gives CDR1 SGHTA, CDR2 FQGNSA. The length of the CDR3 is 16 residues. Trimming removed 1 base from V and 0 bases from J, with 9 bases in between. In DNA form, the CDR3 reads TGTGCCAGCAGCTTAGTCGGTAGCGCGAACACCGGGGAGCTGTTTTTT. Encoded protein: CASSLVGSANTGELFF. Together with reference TRBV7-2 and TRBJ2-2, the CDR3 gives the full variable domain: GAGVSQSPSNKVTEKGKDVELRCDPISGHTALYWYRQSLGQGLEFLIYFQGNSAPDKSGLPSDRFSAERTGGSVSTLTIQRTQQEDSAVYLCASSLVGSANTGELFFGEGSRLTVL.

The chain has TRBV9 and TRBJ2-7; 8 positions match TRBD2. The length of the CDR3 is 16 residues. J was trimmed by 7 bases and V by 1 base; bases with no gene match: 13. From germline, CDR1 is SGDLS and CDR2 YYNGEE. The CDR3 sequence: CASSVSSGGGGREQYF. In nucleotides, the CDR3 is TGTGCCAGCAGCGTATCGTCGGGAGGCGGGGGGAGGGAGCAGTACTTC.

This chain's CDR3 is CASSETLGQGNTEAFF. CDR3 nucleotide sequence: TGTGCCAGCAGTGAAACCCTAGGACAGGGGAACACTGAAGCTTTCTTT. The chain uses TRBV6-1 and TRBJ1-1, with TRBD1 identical over 8 bases. CDR3 size: 16 residues. Germline-derived CDR1 and CDR2 are MNHNS and SASEGT. Trimming at V came to 2 bases and at J to 1 base, leaving 6 bases not matched to a gene.

CDR3 sequence reads: CASSQDTSPGNTIYF. The CDR3 nucleotides read TGTGCCAGCAGCCAAGACACCAGCCCTGGAAACACCATATATTTT. The chain employs TRBV3-1 (or the pseudogene TRBV3-2) and TRBJ1-3; D remains unclear. CDR1 and CDR2 from the germline V gene are LGHDT and YNNKEL (reference sequence). Trimming took 0 bases from V and 2 from J, leaving 8 bases between them. The CDR3 length is 15 residues.

The rearrangement joins TRBV27 to TRBJ1-2; 8 positions agree with TRBD1. Germline V CDR1 and CDR2: MNHEY, SMNVEV (reference sequence). The V and J ends lost 5 bases and 5 bases, in that order; junction bases with no gene match: 13. The CDR3 spans 16 residues. CDR3 amino acids: CASSPRQGALSYGYTF. Here the CDR3 DNA reads TGTGCCAGCAGTCCACGCCAGGGGGCCCTTTCGTATGGCTACACCTTC.

This clone was observed a single time. CDR3 sequence reads: CASSRGDLEKLFF. The CDR3 bases are TGTGCCAGCTCGCGAGGGGACCTCGAAAAACTGTTTTTT. The chain carries TRBV18 and TRBJ1-4; D is perhaps TRBD1 (5 bases). Germline V gene sequence: CDR1 KGHSH, CDR2 LQKENI. V lost 6 bases and J 8 bases, leaving 13 bases between the germline ends. This CDR3 spans 13 amino acids.

The chain is built from TRBV24-1 and TRBJ2-2, with 7 bases lining up with TRBD1. Germline CDR1 and CDR2: KGHDR and SFDVKD. CDR3 length: 15 residues. J was trimmed by 2 bases and V by 5 bases; bases with no gene match: 4. The CDR3 DNA reads TGTGCCACCAGTGGGTACAGGGGTAACACCGGGGAGCTGTTTTTT. It translates to CATSGYRGNTGELFF.

This clone was counted between two and nine times. The V and J genes are TRBV6-4 and TRBJ2-3; D may be TRBD1 (6 bases). Trimming took 0 bases from V and 9 from J, leaving 13 bases between them. Germline CDR1 reads MRHNA; CDR2 reads SNTAGT. This CDR3 contains 14 residues. CDR3 amino acids: CASSDSGGWGTQYF. The CDR3 DNA follows: TGTGCCAGCAGTGACTCTGGGGGCTGGGGGACGCAGTATTTT.

The chain combines TRBV27 with TRBJ2-2, with TRBD1 as a possible D gene (6 bases). Germline CDR1 and CDR2: MNHEY and SMNVEV (reference sequence). Trimming left V 6 bases short and J 3 bases short, with 11 bases between. The CDR3 loop spans 14 amino acids. The CDR3 DNA follows: TGTGCCAGCAGGCTACGACAGGACACCGGGGAGCTGTTTTTT. The encoded protein is CASRLRQDTGELFF.

The chain combines TRBV11-2 with TRBJ2-3; D ambiguous. The length of the CDR3 is 17 residues. V gave up 5 bases and J gave up 5 bases, with 23 bases separating them. Looked up from germline, CDR1 is SGHAT and CDR2 is FQNNGV. The CDR3 DNA follows: TGTGCCAGCAGCCCCTCTCTTGGGGTAAACCAACTAGATACGCAGTATTTT. This encodes CASSPSLGVNQLDTQYF.

The chain joins TRBV3-1 (or the pseudogene TRBV3-2) to TRBJ1-1, with 8 positions matching TRBD1. The J segment lost 5 bases and the V segment lost 6 bases, leaving 8 bases of the junction unmatched. The CDR3 loop spans 14 amino acids. The V gene's germline CDR1 is LGHDT and CDR2 YNNKEL (reference sequence). The CDR3 loop is CASSFGQGGTEAFF. The CDR3 DNA sequence: TGTGCCAGCAGTTTCGGACAGGGAGGGACTGAAGCTTTCTTT.

The V call is TRBV5-5, the J call TRBJ1-6; a weak D match, TRBD1 (5 bases). The CDR3 extends over 15 amino acids. The V end lost 4 bases, the J end lost 5 bases, and 13 bases lay between the germline ends. Germline CDR1 SGHKS, CDR2 YYEKEE (reference sequence). CDR3 protein: CASSRTTENNSPLHF. The CDR3 DNA follows: TGTGCCAGCAGCCGAACGACAGAAAATAATTCACCCCTCCACTTT.

The chain uses TRBV5-1 and TRBJ2-7; TRBD2 matches 7 bases. Looked up from germline, CDR1 is SGHRS and CDR2 is YFSETQ. The CDR3 runs to 16 residues. V was clipped by 3 bases and J by 2 bases; unmatched bases: 11. The CDR3 spells CASSWEPGGVTYEQYF. The DNA of the CDR3 is TGCGCCAGCAGCTGGGAACCGGGGGGAGTTACCTACGAGCAGTACTTC. Supplemented by reference TRBV5-1 and TRBJ2-7, the full variable domain reads KAGVTQTPRYLIKTRGQQVTLSCSPISGHRSVSWYQQTPGQGLQFLFEYFSETQRNKGNFPGRFSGRQFSNSRSEMNVSTLELGDSALYLCASSWEPGGVTYEQYFGPGTRLTVT.

The genes are TRBV28 and TRBJ1-3; 7 bases align to TRBD1. Per germline, CDR1 MDHEN and CDR2 SYDVKM. J gave up 2 bases and V 5 bases, and 3 bases lay outside the gene matches. The length of the CDR3 is 14 residues. CDR3 DNA: TGTGCCAGCAGTCGACAGGGAACTGGAAACACCATATATTTT. Its translation: CASSRQGTGNTIYF.

The chain couples TRBV28 to TRBJ2-1; TRBD2 aligns across 8 bases. CDR3 length: 12 amino acids. With V trimmed by 6 bases and J by 16 bases, 11 bases remained unmatched. Per the germline V gene, CDR1 is MDHEN and CDR2 is SYDVKM. CDR3 coding DNA: TGTGCCAGCAGCCAGCGGGGGACCTTTAGTTTCTTC. As protein: CASSQRGTFSFF.

The V gene is TRBV13, the J gene TRBJ1-2; the D is unclear. Germline CDR1 is PRHDT and CDR2 is FYEKMQ (reference sequence). The CDR3 runs 15 residues. The V and J ends lost 3 bases and 3 bases respectively, with 14 bases between them. The CDR3 nucleotides read TGTGCCAGCAGCTTCACTCAGGAATGGGACTATGGCTACACCTTC. It yields the protein CASSFTQEWDYGYTF.

The gene calls are TRBV6-5 and TRBJ1-1; 7 nucleotides align to TRBD1. The CDR3 has 15 amino acids. Per germline, CDR1 MNHEY and CDR2 SVGAGI. J was trimmed by 2 bases and V by 7 bases; bases with no gene match: 10. CDR3 loop: CASNGGDSLNTEAFF. CDR3 DNA: TGTGCCAGCAATGGAGGGGACAGCTTAAACACTGAAGCTTTCTTT.

The chain combines TRBV7-3 with TRBJ2-2, with D possibly matching TRBD1 (6 bases). Germline V CDR1 and CDR2: SGHTA, FQGTGA. V was clipped by 2 bases and J by 3 bases, with 13 bases between them. This CDR3 comprises 16 residues. The CDR3 nucleotides are TGTGCCAGCAGCTTATACCCAGGGGTAGACACCGGGGAGCTGTTTTTT. It translates to CASSLYPGVDTGELFF.

The rearrangement joins TRBV9 to TRBJ1-2; no definite D call. With 3 bases removed from V and 8 bases from J, the gap between germline ends came to 5 bases. Per the germline V gene, CDR1 is SGDLS and CDR2 is YYNGEE. The CDR3 consists of 10 residues. Here the CDR3 DNA reads TGTGCCAGCAGCGGACCGGGCTACACCTTC. Protein product: CASSGPGYTF.